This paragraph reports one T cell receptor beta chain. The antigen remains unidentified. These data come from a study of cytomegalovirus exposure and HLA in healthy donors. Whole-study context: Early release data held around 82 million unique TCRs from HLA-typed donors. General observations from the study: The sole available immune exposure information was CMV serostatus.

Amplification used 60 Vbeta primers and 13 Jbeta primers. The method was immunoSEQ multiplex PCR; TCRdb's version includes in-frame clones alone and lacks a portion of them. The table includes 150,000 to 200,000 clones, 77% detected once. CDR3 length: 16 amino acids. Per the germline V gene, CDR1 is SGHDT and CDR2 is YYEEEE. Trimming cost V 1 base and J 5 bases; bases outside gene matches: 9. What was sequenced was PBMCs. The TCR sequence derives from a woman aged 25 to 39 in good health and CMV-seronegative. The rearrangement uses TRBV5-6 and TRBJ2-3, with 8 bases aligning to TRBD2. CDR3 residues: CASSLIFRGGGDTQYF. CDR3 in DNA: TGTGCCAGCAGCTTGATCTTTCGGGGGGGCGGAGATACGCAGTATTTT.